These T cell receptor beta chains were read from a single sample in a study of blood T cell repertoires in COVID-19. Using immunoSEQ multiplex PCR, the repertoire was profiled, and TCRdb retains in-frame clones only, with some absent. In the table there are under 250,000 clones, about four fifths of which are singletons. What was sequenced was peripheral blood. Source of these receptors: a middle-aged man with active or convalescent COVID-19. Both conserved end residues are part of each CDR3. D genes are given only for firm matches. The size of a clone is reported for some rows only, either as once, few or many, or as a class for expanded clones.

D | J | size | V | CDR3 | DNA
. | TRBJ1-1 | . | TRBV7-2 | CASSFMTGGAFF | TGTGCCAGCAGCTTTATGACGGGGGGAGCTTTCTTT
. | TRBJ2-3 | . | TRBV6-1 | CASSGPGTRADTQYF | TGTGCCAGCAGCGGACCGGGTACCAGGGCAGATACGCAGTATTTT
TRBD1 | TRBJ1-2 | . | TRBV6-5 | CASTHITQGAWGYTF | TGTGCCAGCACTCACATCACTCAGGGGGCTTGGGGCTACACCTTC
. | TRBJ1-5 | once | TRBV30 | CAWSAGWDQPQHF | TGTGCCTGGAGCGCCGGGTGGGATCAGCCCCAGCATTTT
. | TRBJ1-2 | . | TRBV2 | CASSESGYTF | TGTGCCAGCAGTGAAAGCGGCTACACCTTC
. | TRBJ2-7 | . | TRBV20-1 | CSARGRFRSYEQYF | TGCAGTGCTCGTGGACGGTTTCGGAGCTACGAGCAGTACTTC
. | TRBJ1-2 | . | TRBV12-3/TRBV12-4 | CASSFSRYGYTF | TGTGCCAGCAGTTTCTCGCGATATGGCTACACCTTC
TRBD1 | TRBJ1-2 | . | TRBV6-5 | CASSFTGVGYGYTF | TGTGCCAGCAGTTTTACAGGGGTTGGCTATGGCTACACCTTC
. | TRBJ1-4 | . | TRBV24-1 | CATQALSGEKLFF | TGTGCCACCCAAGCCTTATCAGGGGAAAAACTGTTTTTT
. | TRBJ1-6 | few | TRBV7-9 | CASSLVAESGSPLHF | TGTGCCAGCAGTCTAGTGGCGGAGTCGGGGTCACCCCTCCACTTT
. | TRBJ1-5 | . | TRBV4-2 | CASTFRRDSNQPQHF | TGTGCCAGCACGTTTCGCAGGGATAGCAATCAGCCCCAGCATTTT
TRBD1 | TRBJ2-3 | . | TRBV15 | CATSRSRGTGGTWNTQYF | TGTGCCACCAGCAGAAGCAGGGGGACAGGGGGCACGTGGAATACGCAGTATTTT
. | TRBJ1-1 | . | TRBV18 | CASSKIGDTEAFF | TGTGCCAGCTCAAAAATTGGAGACACTGAAGCTTTCTTT
. | TRBJ1-1 | . | TRBV9 | CASSVDGGRNTEAFF | TGTGCCAGCAGCGTCGACGGGGGGCGCAACACTGAAGCTTTCTTT